This note documents a single TCR beta chain sequence. The antigen this receptor binds is unknown. No qualities accompany the bases; no much larger clone lies one base away. Participants in the prospective study were aged roughly 18 to 95 years, lived in 20 to 30 United States geographic areas, and enrolled through a virtual design. Cohort assignment in the prospective study relied on participant-reported clinical history from a screening survey and a study questionnaire. In the prospective study, mobile phlebotomists collected whole blood, serum and a nasopharyngeal or oropharyngeal swab from each participant. Additional blood draws and questionnaires over a 2-month period could optionally be provided by prospective study participants. Before DNA extraction, blood samples from the prospective study were shipped at room temperature or frozen. This specimen belongs to a study of blood T cell repertoires in COVID-19 (TCRdb year 2020). Concerning the study at large: Samples covering the acute and convalescent phases of COVID-19 were provided by collaborators in the United States, Italy and Spain. The prospective study material was composed of cDNA or gDNA derived from T cells, B-cell-depleted T cells, or PBMCs. Subjects who had been exposed to COVID-19, were actively infected with it, or had recovered from it provided the deeply sampled blood TCRbeta repertoires that made up the dataset. The repertoires were made available in a free public database intended to serve as a resource for research on the immune response to SARS-CoV-2. Samples came from the ongoing ImmuneRACE study (first 160 participants) plus 1,254 subjects from 6 global collaborators. A de-identified subject ID, COVID-19 status, age in years and sex were almost always included in the sample metadata. HLA class I and class II types, where available, came from metadata supplied by the sample provider rather than from assay-based typing.

CDR1 and CDR2 are read off the germline V gene as SNHLY and FYNNEI. Clipping removes 8 bases from V and 6 bases from J, with 3 as the unmatched junction base count. The CDR3 covers 13 residues, taking in both the cysteine and the phenylalanine. Only the CDR3 DNA stays, 39 bases, in frame from base 1. TCRbeta CDR3 regions were amplified from genomic DNA by means of the immunoSEQ Assay, a bias-controlled multiplex PCR. For the original study's pipeline: The number of nucleated cells in each sample was estimated from the amplification of reference gene primers within the assay. Sequence reads were collapsed and filtered to measure the absolute abundance of every unique TCRbeta CDR3 rearrangement. For each sample, productive Simpson clonality was calculated by taking the square root of Simpson's diversity index across productive rearrangements. Entries here come from immuneACCESS through TCRdb and include only in-frame sequences with V and J called. Some clones fail to appear in such tables; in the studies checked, an unresolved V gene covers under half of the shortfall, and the cause of the remainder is unknown. D and trimming were read from the DNA, whereas the V and J calls and clone size are those reported in that table. The sample records 200,000 to 250,000 clones, about 84% of which are singletons. Around 4% of the sample belongs to the ten largest clones.

The full study reports these points: Clinical and demographic metadata were provided uncurated, with the amount varying by source and participant.

The sequenced sample consisted of PBMCs or T cells enriched from blood (not recorded which). Recombination linked TRBV2 to TRBJ1-3; TRBD1 aligns with 11 central bases. This receptor was identified in a man in his thirties or forties with acute COVID-19. The CDR3 protein is CASCGQGANTIYF. The bases are TGTGCCAGCTGTGGACAGGGGGCAAACACCATATATTTT.